The clone carrying this T cell receptor beta chain was picked up one time. In the original analysis: Counts of nucleated cells, estimated from reference gene primer amplification, were obtained. Produced via immunoSEQ multiplex PCR; TCRdb's table is partial and in-frame only. V and J calls plus clone size are reproduced from that table; the DNA served to infer D and trimming. Among roughly 110,000 clones listed, about 84% were seen once. The CDR3 is 15 residues long. CDR1 is MDHEN, CDR2 SYDVKM, per germline. V lost 5 bases, J lost 9 bases, and 15 bases stayed unmatched. The data belong to a study of blood T cell repertoires in COVID-19. Whole-study context: Italy, Spain and the United States were the sources of the convalescent and acute COVID-19 samples. Nucleic acid was either cDNA or gDNA, and it came from T cells, B-cell-depleted T cells, or PBMCs.

This chain connects TRBV28 to TRBJ2-5; TRBD2 matches 7 bases. Material: peripheral blood. This sequence originates from a woman aged 55 to 70 with acute or convalescent COVID-19. This chain's CDR3 is CASSLQIAGVMAQYF. The CDR3, as DNA: TGTGCCAGCAGTCTCCAGATTGCGGGGGTGATGGCCCAGTACTTC.